The count of the clone carrying this T cell receptor (beta chain) is one. Its antigen is unknown. CDR3 length equals 15 residues. Germline V lookup: CDR1 SNHLY, CDR2 FYNNEI. The data derive from a study of regulatory T cells in long-lasting Graves disease. Study-wide points: Favored usage of TRBV28, TRBJ1-2 and TRBJ2-5 was recorded in persistent disease. No thyroid tissue was studied; the work used peripheral blood only.

This sample's time point: persistent/refractory GD, antithyroid drugs over 5 years with positive TRAb. PBMC-derived RNA was used for the TCR library. A blood draw put approximately 9 milliliters of peripheral blood into EDTA tubes. With iRepertoire HTBI primers and Arm-PCR of CDR3 regions, TCR beta libraries were built. Under the authors' procedure: Samples revealed 62 TRBV and roughly 15 TRBJ segments. One entry per CDR3 protein, called by TCRdb with MiXCR from the multiplex PCR reads. The V and J calls, along with clone size, are taken from TCRdb and not from the paper's own processing. The sample consists of a few hundred thousand distinct CDR3 sequences, around 20% of them appearing once.

The sequence derives from a female donor with Graves disease. This chain connects TRBV2 to TRBJ2-5, with 10 bases that match TRBD2. Judging by the DNA end, TRBJ2-1 fits better; the J call may be wrong. Sequences were derived from peripheral blood mononuclear cells (PBMCs), sampled when the disease was refractory, from a patient treated with antithyroid drugs. The CDR3 coding sequence is TGTGCCAGCAGTGATAAGCGGGAGGGCGGAGATGAGCAGTTCTTC. It translates to CASSDKREGGDEQFF.